These 25 T cell receptor beta chains came from one sample sequenced in a study of CD8 T cells in Susac syndrome (dated by TCRdb to the late 2010s). Receptor libraries were prepared by the immunoSEQ multiplex PCR assay. RNA was extracted using the RNeasy kit, and roughly 0.5 to 1 ug of the RNA was reverse transcribed with random hexamers. In TCRdb, the public reads were trimmed at Q25 with fastp and aligned with MiXCR, with productive beta chains retained. Each record represents a unique CDR3 protein, reported with the most common genes and DNA among its rows. This sample lists roughly 130,000 distinct CDR3 sequences; roughly 94% were detected once. The ten largest make up 0.1% to 0.15% of the sample. The sequenced material came from CD4+ T cells from PBMCs. Receptors originate from a human donor with multiple sclerosis.

The V gene is TRBV12-3 or TRBV12-4, the J gene TRBJ1-3, with D possibly matching TRBD1 (5 bases). The CDR3 is 19 amino acids. The ends were cut back, 3 bases at V and 2 bases at J, with 23 bases in the middle. CDR3 DNA sequence: TGTGCCAGCAGTTTCCCCTATCAGGGCCTCGGTTATGCTGGAAACACCATATATTTT. Protein: CASSFPYQGLGYAGNTIYF.

CDR3 nucleotides: TGCAGTGCTTCGAATTTAGGTATTAAGACTGAAGCTTTCTTT. This sequence encodes CSASNLGIKTEAFF. The V call is TRBV20-1, the J call TRBJ1-1; D uncertain. Per germline, CDR1 DFQATT and CDR2 SNEGSKA (reference sequence). Between the trimmed V and J ends, which lost 5 bases and 5 bases, there was a span of 18 bases. CDR3 length: 14 residues.

This chain uses TRBV21-1 with TRBJ2-3; TRBD2 is the table's D call, not checked against the DNA. TRBV21-1 is a pseudogene. This CDR3 contains 17 residues. In DNA, the CDR3 is TGTGCCAGCAGCAACCCCCTAGCGGAGCTTGGCACAGATACGCAGTATTTT. Translating gives CASSNPLAELGTDTQYF.

CDR3 sequence: CASSRGRREKLFF. Here the CDR3 DNA reads TGTGCCAGCAGCCGCGGGCGGAGAGAAAAACTGTTTTTT. The gene calls are TRBV27 and TRBJ1-4; D uncertain. Germline V gene lookup returns CDR1 MNHEY and CDR2 SMNVEV (reference sequence). Trimming took off 6 bases at V and 8 bases at J, with 13 bases between the two ends. The CDR3 totals 13 residues.

This clonotype was counted only a few times. For the CDR3, the DNA is TGTGCCAGCAGCGGCTCGGGATATGAGCAGTTCTTC. Translating it yields CASSGSGYEQFF. V usage is TRBV11-2 and J usage is TRBJ2-1; a possible D gene is TRBD2 (5 bases). The CDR3 runs to 12 residues. V lost 5 bases, J lost 8 bases, and 10 bases lay in between. CDR1 is SGHAT, CDR2 FQNNGV, per germline.

The chain employs TRBV5-1 and TRBJ1-1, with D perhaps TRBD1 (6 bases). V was shortened by 3 bases and J by 1 base, with 10 bases between the two germline ends. The CDR3 is 14 amino acids. Germline CDR1 is SGHRS and CDR2 is YFSETQ. Written as DNA, the CDR3 is TGCGCCAGCAGCTCAGGACAGCCGAACACTGAAGCTTTCTTT. It specifies CASSSGQPNTEAFF.

This CDR3 is CASSRVTGELFF. The CDR3 DNA reads as TGTGCCAGCAGCCGTGTCACCGGGGAGCTGTTTTTT. The V and J genes are TRBV5-4 and TRBJ2-2; no clear D. Trimming cost V 4 bases and J 4 bases, with 5 bases left between them. The CDR3 extends over 12 amino acids. Looked up from germline, CDR1 is SGHNT and CDR2 is YYREEE (reference sequence).

This clonotype has just a few counts. V is TRBV5-1 and J is TRBJ2-1, with a possible D match to TRBD1 (5 bases). Germline CDR1 reads SGHRS; CDR2 reads YFSETQ. V was cut by 4 bases and J by 6 bases, with 14 bases left in between. The CDR3 extends over 14 amino acids. CDR3 protein: CASSQDTNGNEQFF. In DNA, the CDR3 is TGCGCCAGCAGCCAGGACACCAACGGCAATGAGCAGTTCTTC.

J is TRBJ2-3 and V is TRBV29-1; the D is unclear. This CDR3 is built from 15 residues. V was shortened by 6 bases and J by 1 base, with 17 bases between the two germline ends. Germline V gene lookup returns CDR1 SQVTM and CDR2 ANQGSEA. CDR3 residues: CSVPAFGQGTDTQYF. The CDR3 bases are TGCAGCGTCCCTGCTTTCGGGCAGGGCACAGATACGCAGTATTTT.

The chain links TRBV30 to TRBJ2-1, with D perhaps assigned TRBD1 or TRBD2 (5 bases each). This CDR3 has 14 amino acids. CDR1 and CDR2 from the germline V gene are GTSNPN and SVGIG (reference sequence). Trimming removed 4 bases at V and 12 bases at J, with 22 bases between. The CDR3 loop is CAWTPGTVLWRQFF. The CDR3 nucleotides are TGTGCCTGGACCCCCGGGACGGTCCTTTGGAGGCAGTTCTTC.

The chain employs TRBV6-5 and TRBJ1-1, with TRBD1 matching 9 bases. This CDR3 has 14 amino acids. Germline loops: CDR1 MNHEY, CDR2 SVGAGI. V was clipped by 7 bases and J by 6 bases; unmatched bases: 9. The CDR3: CASTLGQGTAEAFF. The CDR3 DNA reads TGTGCCAGCACCCTGGGACAGGGTACCGCTGAAGCTTTCTTT.

This chain links TRBV6-5 with TRBJ1-5; the match to TRBD1 covers 8 bases. Losses at the gene ends were 4 bases for V and 3 bases for J; bases not matched to a gene: 5. Germline assignment: CDR1 MNHEY and CDR2 SVGAGI. The CDR3 contains 15 residues. Here the CDR3 DNA reads TGTGCCAGCAGTTCCCAGGGGGCGATCAATCAGCCCCAGCATTTT. Its translation is CASSSQGAINQPQHF.

The rearrangement joins TRBV30 to TRBJ2-7; 8 nucleotides agree with TRBD1. Germline CDR1 GTSNPN, CDR2 SVGIG (reference sequence). The length of the CDR3 is 16 residues. V was pared by 5 bases and J by 3 bases, with 15 bases of the junction left unmatched. In DNA form, the CDR3 reads TGTGCCTGGGGTTTAGTTCCAGGGGGCTTAAGCTACGAGCAGTACTTC. Translating it yields CAWGLVPGGLSYEQYF.

The chain recombines TRBV12-3 or TRBV12-4 with TRBJ2-7; D not resolved. The CDR3 has 14 amino acids. The V gene lost 5 bases and the J gene lost 3 bases, with 14 bases spanning the gap. The CDR3 protein is CASSTPNRFYEQYF. The CDR3 region has the DNA TGTGCCAGCAGTACCCCGAACAGATTCTACGAGCAGTACTTC.

In DNA form, the CDR3 reads TGTGCCAGCAGGGAGGCGGGCCTTTACAATGAGCAGTTCTTC. It yields the protein CASREAGLYNEQFF. V and J are TRBV6-5 and TRBJ2-1; possible D gene TRBD2, 5 bases. V shed 6 bases and J shed 4 bases, with 13 bases lying between them. Germline values: CDR1 MNHEY, CDR2 SVGAGI. There are 14 residues in the CDR3.

This chain uses TRBV9 with TRBJ1-1; D is possibly TRBD1 (5 bases). CDR1 is SGDLS, CDR2 YYNGEE, per germline. V dropped 0 bases and J dropped 8 bases, with 11 bases sitting between them. CDR3 length: 13 amino acids. The CDR3 region is CASSVAARDEAFF. The CDR3 DNA reads TGTGCCAGCAGCGTAGCAGCCAGGGACGAAGCTTTCTTT. The full variable domain, its missing parts supplied by reference TRBV9 and TRBJ1-1, is DSGVTQTPKHLITATGQRVTLRCSPRSGDLSVYWYQQSLDQGLQFLIQYYNGEERAKGNILERFSAQQFPDLHSELNLSSLELGDSALYFCASSVAARDEAFFGQGTRLTVV.

Written as DNA, the CDR3 is TGTGCCAGTAGTATCCCCGGGGGCAATCAGCCCCAGCATTTT. Amino acid sequence: CASSIPGGNQPQHF. This chain joins TRBV19 and TRBJ1-5; no firm D call. This CDR3 is 14 amino acids long. Germline CDR1 reads LNHDA; CDR2 reads SQIVND (reference sequence). The V and J ends lost 3 bases and 2 bases respectively, with 8 bases between them.

The chain carries TRBV24-1 and TRBJ2-2; TRBD1 agrees at 9 bases. J was trimmed by 13 bases and V by 4 bases; bases with no gene match: 12. CDR1 and CDR2 (germline): KGHDR, SFDVKD. The CDR3 sequence is 15 residues long. The CDR3 nucleotides read TGTGCCACCAGTGACCCTGGACAGGGGAGGGGGTCGCTGTTTTTT. Translation: CATSDPGQGRGSLFF.

The chain carries TRBV9 and TRBJ1-2, with 11 bases that match TRBD1. The V and J ends lost 7 bases and 7 bases, in that order; junction bases with no gene match: 9. Germline V gene lookup returns CDR1 SGDLS and CDR2 YYNGEE. The CDR3 has 14 amino acids. The CDR3, as DNA: TGTGCCAGCGGCGAAATGGACAGGGGGCTTGGCTACACCTTC. Protein sequence: CASGEMDRGLGYTF.

With regard to this clonotype: A read error may produce the germline difference seen at one junction end. This sequence joins TRBV11-2 and TRBJ1-2, with a possible D match to TRBD1 (5 bases). Germline values: CDR1 SGHAT, CDR2 FQNNGV. This CDR3 has 14 amino acids. CDR3 loop: CASSPPVVEGSWAF. The CDR3 nucleotides read TGTGCCAGCAGCCCCCCAGTTGTAGAGGGGAGTTGGGCCTTC.

V is TRBV24-1 and J is TRBJ2-3, with TRBD2 identical over 9 bases. J lost 9 bases, V lost 7 bases, and 7 bases had no gene match. Germline assignment: CDR1 KGHDR and CDR2 SFDVKD. This CDR3 is 13 amino acids long. Here the CDR3 reads CATSGAAGGTQYF. The CDR3 coding sequence is TGTGCCACCAGCGGTGCAGCGGGGGGAACGCAGTATTTT.

The rearrangement joins TRBV19 to TRBJ2-3, with D unresolved. V shed 2 bases and J shed 3 bases, with 12 bases lying between them. This CDR3 has 15 residues. Germline CDR1 reads LNHDA; CDR2 reads SQIVND (reference sequence). CDR3 DNA: TGTGCCAGTAGTATATCGGCGGTATTGACAGATACGCAGTATTTT. Translating it yields CASSISAVLTDTQYF.

This clonotype was seen a single time. This rearrangement joins TRBV20-1 to TRBJ1-1; D ambiguous. Between the trimmed V and J ends, which lost 7 bases and 0 bases, there was a span of 6 bases. CDR1 is DFQATT, CDR2 SNEGSKA, per germline (reference sequence). This CDR3 has 11 residues. CDR3 coding DNA: TGCAGTGTTAGTATGAACACTGAAGCTTTCTTT. It specifies CSVSMNTEAFF.

V usage is TRBV29-1 and J usage is TRBJ2-7, with TRBD1 matching over 7 bases. V trimming: 6 bases; J trimming: 5 bases; junction bases outside the gene matches: 1. The CDR3 spans 10 residues. The germline gives CDR1 SQVTM, CDR2 ANQGSEA. CDR3 nucleotides: TGCAGCGTGGGGACAGACGAGCAGTACTTC. This translates into CSVGTDEQYF.

The V and J genes are TRBV14 and TRBJ1-6; no definite D call. The CDR3 loop spans 15 amino acids. CDR1 SGHDN and CDR2 FVKESK come from the germline V gene. V gave up 5 bases and J gave up 0 bases, with 8 bases separating them. The CDR3 loop reads CASSSISSYNSPLHF. DNA for the CDR3: TGTGCCAGCAGCTCCATTAGCTCCTATAATTCACCCCTCCACTTT. The whole variable domain, filled in from reference TRBV14 and TRBJ1-6, reads EAGVTQFPSHSVIEKGQTVTLRCDPISGHDNLYWYRRVMGKEIKFLLHFVKESKQDESGMPNNRFLAERTGGTYSTLKVQPAELEDSGVYFCASSSISSYNSPLHFGNGTRLTVT.